This TCR beta chain comes out of a study of CD8+ T cells in alopecia areata. About the research overall: The drug, oral tofacitinib, was given to treated patients at 5 to 10 mg twice daily. Severity scoring for treated patients was based on the percentage of affected scalp area. General study points: While tofacitinib was given, many expanded lesional clones persisted in scalp and blood.

The authors extracted RNA and reverse transcribed it into cDNA as the sequencing template. Sequenced by immunoSEQ multiplex PCR; TCRdb stores in-frame clones only, minus some. The sample records around 180,000 clones, more than 50% being singletons. Documented treatment: oral pan-JAK inhibitor, 5-10 mg twice daily. Samples from alopecia areata patients were lesional scalp punch biopsies and peripheral blood. The V end was cut by 2 bases, the J end by 10 bases, with 12 bases between. The CDR3 length is 14 residues. Germline CDR1 is MGHDK and CDR2 is SYGVNS. This clone was seen only a few times. Its antigen is unidentified.

The chain carries TRBV25-1 and TRBJ1-6, with D unclear. The sample was CD4+ T cells sorted from blood, taken at week 24, from a patient treated with tofacitinib. This clonotype originated in a human donor with alopecia areata. CDR3 DNA sequence: TGTGCCAGCAGTGAAACCCGACTAAAATCACCCCTCCACTTT. Translated, it gives CASSETRLKSPLHF.